The 8 T cell receptor beta chains given below trace back to one sample, sequenced in a study of shared clonotypes between healthy human individuals. The data were produced by immunoSEQ multiplex PCR, yet TCRdb's version contains in-frame clones alone and is incomplete. The table includes millions of clones, approximately 95% detected once. The specimen sequenced was naive CD4+ T cells from PBMCs. Stated subset: CD45RA+ positively selected. These receptors originate from a man between 18 and 35 years old in good health. Some clones in this sample may be carry-over from other donors' samples.

V usage is TRBV7-9 and J usage is TRBJ2-3; D may be TRBD1 or TRBD2 (5 bases each). Germline V gene data show CDR1 as SEHNR and CDR2 as FQNEAQ (reference sequence). The CDR3 covers 15 residues. Trimming stripped 3 bases from V and 2 bases from J, with 12 bases between. CDR3 nucleotides: TGTGCCAGCAGCTTTTTCGCAGGGACCACAGATACGCAGTATTTT. This encodes CASSFFAGTTDTQYF. The full variable domain, with the rest looked up from reference TRBV7-9 and TRBJ2-3, is DTGVSQNPRHKITKRGQNVTFRCDPISEHNRLYWYRQTLGQGPEFLTYFQNEAQLEKSRLLSDRFSAERPKGSFSTLEIQRTEQGDSAMYLCASSFFAGTTDTQYFGPGTRLTVL.

The V call is TRBV7-8, the J call TRBJ1-2, with D tentatively TRBD1 (5 bases). Germline V lookup: CDR1 SGHVS, CDR2 FQNEAQ. The V end lost 1 base, the J end lost 8 bases, and 20 bases lay between the germline ends. The CDR3 length is 16 residues. The CDR3: CASSLGGAHSLEGYTF. In DNA, the CDR3 is TGTGCCAGCAGCTTAGGAGGGGCTCACTCTCTAGAGGGCTACACCTTC.

The chain couples TRBV5-4 to TRBJ2-1; no firm D call. This CDR3 has 16 residues. The germline CDR1 and CDR2 sequences are SGHNT and YYREEE (reference sequence). Trimming cost V 4 bases and J 0 bases, with 14 bases left between them. CDR3 in amino acids: CASSARRESSYNEQFF. DNA for the CDR3: TGTGCCAGCAGCGCACGAAGGGAAAGCTCCTACAATGAGCAGTTCTTC.

The chain links TRBV7-3 to TRBJ2-1; 13 bases agree with TRBD2. The J segment lost 7 bases and the V segment lost 3 bases, leaving 6 bases of the junction unmatched. Germline V CDR1 and CDR2: SGHTA, FQGTGA. CDR3 length equals 16 residues. Here the CDR3 DNA reads TGTGCCAGCAGCTTCTCCGGGACTAGCGGGATGAATGAGCAGTTCTTC. This encodes CASSFSGTSGMNEQFF.

The chain couples TRBV6-1 to TRBJ2-1; TRBD1 matches 7 bases. With 0 bases clipped from V and 5 bases from J, the junction kept 4 bases outside the gene matches. Germline V gene sequence: CDR1 MNHNS, CDR2 SASEGT. The CDR3 has 15 residues. The CDR3 DNA follows: TGTGCCAGCAGTGAAGCGACAGGGAAGAACAATGAGCAGTTCTTC. It encodes CASSEATGKNNEQFF.

The chain uses TRBV11-2 and TRBJ1-2; 8 bases are shared with TRBD1. The CDR3 loop spans 16 amino acids. After removal of 2 bases from V and 4 bases from J, the junction contained 9 bases not matched to a gene. The V gene's germline CDR1 is SGHAT and CDR2 FQNNGV. CDR3 DNA: TGTGCCAGCAGCTTACACTCCGGTGGACAGGGCTATGGCTACACCTTC. Translating it yields CASSLHSGGQGYGYTF.

This rearrangement joins TRBV5-1 to TRBJ2-5, with D perhaps matching TRBD2 (6 bases). This CDR3 is built from 13 residues. V was shortened by 3 bases and J by 5 bases, with 11 bases between the two germline ends. Germline V lookup: CDR1 SGHRS, CDR2 YFSETQ. As DNA, the CDR3 is TGCGCCAGCAGCTCGGAGGGGCGGGAGACCCAGTACTTC. It encodes CASSSEGRETQYF.

V and J are TRBV5-1 and TRBJ1-5, with 11 bases identical to TRBD1. CDR1 and CDR2 from the germline V gene are SGHRS and YFSETQ. J lost 7 bases, V lost 0 bases, and 3 bases had no gene match. This CDR3 is 15 amino acids long. The CDR3 DNA sequence: TGCGCCAGCAGCTTGGGGACAGGGGGCGAACAGCCCCAGCATTTT. It yields the protein CASSLGTGGEQPQHF. Based on the CDR3 plus reference TRBV5-1 and TRBJ1-5, the full variable domain is KAGVTQTPRYLIKTRGQQVTLSCSPISGHRSVSWYQQTPGQGLQFLFEYFSETQRNKGNFPGRFSGRQFSNSRSEMNVSTLELGDSALYLCASSLGTGGEQPQHFGDGTRLSIL.